This TCR beta chain is from a study of control samples from healthy donors and cancer patients. TCRdb keeps only in-frame clones here, not all; method: immunoSEQ multiplex PCR. The sample records tens of thousands of clones, roughly 80% being singletons. CDR3 length: 15 amino acids. CDR1 is SGDLS, CDR2 YYNGEE, per germline. Trimming removed 0 bases at V and 1 base at J, with 8 bases between. Input material: PBMCs. V and J are TRBV9 and TRBJ1-5; perhaps TRBD1 as D (5 bases). This clonotype was sampled from a woman aged 50 to 60 with lung cancer. This chain's CDR3 is CASSVGGVSNQPQHF. In nucleotides, the CDR3 is TGTGCCAGCAGCGTAGGAGGGGTGAGCAATCAGCCCCAGCATTTT.